A single sample is the source of the 30 T cell receptor beta chains below, sequenced in a study of T cell responses to AZD1222 COVID-19 vaccine. TCRdb's table, derived via immunoSEQ multiplex PCR, lists solely in-frame clones and lacks some. The repertoire holds about 150,000 clones, just over 90% seen once, with roughly 1.2% in the top ten. The specimen comprised peripheral blood, sampled 28 days after the second AZD1222 dose. The origin of the receptors is an adult who received the AZD1222 COVID-19 vaccine.

This clone was seen a handful of times. V usage is TRBV9 and J usage is TRBJ2-2, with TRBD1 matching over 7 bases. Trimming removed 1 base from V and 4 bases from J; junction bases left unmatched: 4. The CDR3 contains 15 residues. Per the germline V gene, CDR1 is SGDLS and CDR2 is YYNGEE. CDR3 sequence (DNA): TGTGCCAGCAGCGTATCGCAGGGGGTCACCGGGGAGCTGTTTTTT. Protein sequence: CASSVSQGVTGELFF.

The rearrangement joins TRBV29-1 to TRBJ2-7; the D gene is possibly TRBD1 (6 bases). Between the trimmed V and J ends, which lost 6 bases and 3 bases, there was a span of 9 bases. The V gene's germline CDR1 is SQVTM and CDR2 ANQGSEA. The CDR3 runs 11 residues. CDR3 bases: TGCAGCGTCGAGGACAGCTACGAGCAGTACTTC. Translating gives CSVEDSYEQYF.

V usage is TRBV18 and J usage is TRBJ1-1; D remains unclear. Germline V CDR1 and CDR2: KGHSH, LQKENI. CDR3 length equals 14 residues. Trimming cost V 2 bases and J 1 base, with 8 bases left between them. CDR3 DNA sequence: TGTGCCAGCTCACCAGACCGCAAGAACACTGAAGCTTTCTTT. It yields the protein CASSPDRKNTEAFF.

The chain carries TRBV6-5 and TRBJ2-1, with a tentative D call TRBD2 (6 bases). The CDR3 loop spans 16 amino acids. The germline CDR1 and CDR2 sequences are MNHEY and SVGAGI. Deletions cut 3 bases from V and 2 bases from J, with 14 bases between. CDR3 region: CASSYWGDRTYNEQFF. The CDR3, as DNA: TGTGCCAGCAGTTATTGGGGGGATCGCACCTACAATGAGCAGTTCTTC.

The rearrangement uses TRBV12-5 and TRBJ1-6; D is unclear. This CDR3 region has 13 residues. Trimming pared 6 bases from V and 6 bases from J, leaving 9 bases between. The V gene's germline CDR1 is LGHNT and CDR2 FRNRAP. The CDR3 protein is CASGPEANSPLHF. CDR3 nucleotides: TGTGCTAGTGGCCCGGAGGCTAATTCACCCCTCCACTTT.

This rearrangement joins TRBV27 to TRBJ2-1, with D possibly TRBD1 on 6 matching bases. V shed 2 bases and J shed 6 bases, with 8 bases lying between them. CDR3 length: 13 residues. The germline V gene encodes CDR1 MNHEY and CDR2 SMNVEV (reference sequence). CDR3 sequence: CASSLGTTNEQFF. Written as DNA, the CDR3 is TGTGCCAGCAGTTTAGGGACAACCAATGAGCAGTTCTTC.

The chain is built from TRBV6-5 and TRBJ1-1, with D unclear. The CDR3 covers 14 residues. The V gene's germline CDR1 is MNHEY and CDR2 SVGAGI. V lost 10 bases and J lost 4, with 19 bases in between. The CDR3 spells CATLNEDLRTEAFF. DNA for the CDR3: TGTGCCACCCTGAACGAGGATTTACGCACTGAAGCTTTCTTT.

This clone came up once. This sequence joins TRBV3-1 (or the pseudogene TRBV3-2) and TRBJ1-3; no clear D. The CDR3 is 15 residues long. Trimming stripped 6 bases from V and 0 bases from J, with 12 bases between. Looked up from germline, CDR1 is LGHDT and CDR2 is YNNKEL (reference sequence). The CDR3 here is CASSRDGSSGNTIYF. Here the CDR3 DNA reads TGTGCCAGCAGTCGCGACGGGAGCTCTGGAAACACCATATATTTT.

The rearrangement joins TRBV25-1 to TRBJ2-6; D unresolved. The V gene's germline CDR1 is MGHDK and CDR2 SYGVNS. The CDR3 has 14 residues. Trimming took off 3 bases at V and 0 bases at J, with 3 bases between the two ends. CDR3 protein: CASSDTSGANVLTF. The CDR3 DNA reads as TGTGCCAGCAGTGACACCTCTGGGGCCAACGTCCTGACTTTC.

This chain's CDR3 is CASSFRTESTEAFF. CDR3 sequence (DNA): TGTGCCAGCAGTTTCCGGACAGAGAGCACTGAAGCTTTCTTT. This chain links TRBV27 with TRBJ1-1; TRBD1 is a possible D gene (6 bases). This CDR3 contains 14 residues. The germline gives CDR1 MNHEY, CDR2 SMNVEV (reference sequence). The germline V and J ends were trimmed by 3 bases and 4 bases, with 12 bases remaining between them.

The chain joins TRBV11-2 to TRBJ1-6; no clear D gene. The CDR3 contains 16 residues. The germline V gene encodes CDR1 SGHAT and CDR2 FQNNGV. V was clipped by 1 base and J by 9 bases, with 16 bases between them. CDR3 bases: TGTGCCAGCAGCTTAGGGGGTGAGCTAGTTAGTTCACCCCTCCACTTT. This codes for CASSLGGELVSSPLHF.

Only a few counts were recorded for this clone. The V call is TRBV11-2, the J call TRBJ1-1, with D uncertain. With 0 bases removed from V and 3 bases from J, the gap between germline ends came to 11 bases. This CDR3 comprises 15 residues. Germline lookup yields CDR1 SGHAT and CDR2 FQNNGV. CDR3 DNA: TGTGCCAGCAGCTTAGACCCCTGGAGTGACACTGAAGCTTTCTTT. Residues: CASSLDPWSDTEAFF. The variable domain in full, completed from reference TRBV11-2 and TRBJ1-1, reads EAGVAQSPRYKIIEKRQSVAFWCNPISGHATLYWYQQILGQGPKLLIQFQNNGVVDDSQLPKDRFSAERLKGVDSTLKIQPAKLEDSAVYLCASSLDPWSDTEAFFGQGTRLTVV.

The V and J genes are TRBV20-1 and TRBJ2-2; 7 bases agree with TRBD1. Trimming cost V 3 bases and J 4 bases; bases outside gene matches: 5. The CDR3 spans 14 residues. CDR1 and CDR2 from the germline V gene are DFQATT and SNEGSKA (reference sequence). The CDR3 here is CSASRQGTTGELFF. CDR3 DNA sequence: TGCAGTGCTAGTAGACAGGGAACCACCGGGGAGCTGTTTTTT.

The rearrangement uses TRBV5-3 and TRBJ2-2; 8 nucleotides line up with TRBD2. TRBV5-3 is flagged as an ORF with uncertain function. The CDR3 spans 15 residues. V was clipped by 7 bases and J by 3 bases; unmatched bases: 8. Here the CDR3 DNA reads TGTGCCAGAGGCCCTCGGGAGGGCTACACCGGGGAGCTGTTTTTT. Translated: CARGPREGYTGELFF.

This chain uses TRBV6-5 with TRBJ1-2, with D possibly being TRBD1 (6 bases). Germline CDR1 is MNHEY and CDR2 is SVGAGI. The CDR3 contains 15 residues. The V gene lost 6 bases and the J gene lost 3 bases, with 17 bases spanning the gap. For the CDR3, the DNA is TGTGCCAGCAGCCCCAGCACAGGGTCCTACTATGGCTACACCTTC. Residues: CASSPSTGSYYGYTF.

This clone was seen more than once but under ten times. V usage is TRBV2 and J usage is TRBJ2-5; D remains unclear. This CDR3 contains 11 residues. Trimming shortened V by 6 bases and J by 8 bases, and 10 bases separated the two germline ends. CDR1 and CDR2 (germline): SNHLY, FYNNEI. CDR3: CASSFLVTQYF. The DNA for the CDR3 is TGTGCCAGCAGCTTTCTAGTCACCCAGTACTTC.

The chain employs TRBV2 and TRBJ2-1; D gene unclear. Germline CDR1 is SNHLY and CDR2 is FYNNEI. The CDR3 runs to 14 residues. The V and J ends lost 3 bases and 0 bases respectively, with 6 bases between them. The CDR3 DNA follows: TGTGCCAGCAGTGACAGTAACTCCTACAATGAGCAGTTCTTC. Translated: CASSDSNSYNEQFF.

CDR3 sequence reads: CASSETYEQYF. The DNA of the CDR3 is TGCGCCAGCAGCGAAACCTACGAGCAGTACTTC. The J gene is TRBJ2-7, the V gene TRBV5-1; D is undetermined. Between the trimmed V and J ends, which lost 4 bases and 2 bases, there was a span of 4 bases. Germline V gene data show CDR1 as SGHRS and CDR2 as YFSETQ. This CDR3 region has 11 residues.

This clone occurred once. V and J are TRBV2 and TRBJ2-5; 11 bases match TRBD2. The ends lost 3 bases at V and 7 bases at J; junction bases unmatched: 7. CDR3 length: 15 amino acids. Germline CDR1 SNHLY, CDR2 FYNNEI. In nucleotides, the CDR3 is TGTGCCAGCAGTGAGGCAACTAGCGGGAGAGGGACCCAGTACTTC. Residues: CASSEATSGRGTQYF.

The chain recombines TRBV21-1 with TRBJ2-7; the table's D call, TRBD2, has no DNA check behind it. TRBV21-1 is termed a pseudogene. The CDR3 sequence is 14 residues long. The CDR3 protein is CASSKGFRSREQYF. The CDR3 DNA is TGTGCCAGCAGCAAAGGGTTCCGGAGTCGCGAGCAGTACTTC.

The rearrangement links TRBV19 to TRBJ2-2, with a weak D call TRBD2 (5 bases). Per the germline V gene, CDR1 is LNHDA and CDR2 is SQIVND (reference sequence). The CDR3 runs to 10 residues. Trimming shortened V by 7 bases and J by 17 bases, and 14 bases separated the two germline ends. CDR3 coding DNA: TGTGCCAGTATGTATCGGGGAGCTTTTTTT. It translates to CASMYRGAFF.

DNA for the CDR3: TGTGCCAGCAGTCTCGGACAGAACACTGAAGCTTTCTTT. It codes for CASSLGQNTEAFF. This chain uses TRBV27 with TRBJ1-1; D may be TRBD1 (5 bases). V was pared by 5 bases and J by 1 base, with 8 bases between. Germline loops: CDR1 MNHEY, CDR2 SMNVEV (reference sequence). The CDR3 runs to 13 residues.

This chain links TRBV4-1 with TRBJ2-7; weak D call: TRBD2 (6 bases). Germline V gene lookup returns CDR1 MGHRA and CDR2 YSYEKL. The CDR3 contains 15 residues. V was clipped by 5 bases and J by 3 bases, with 17 bases between them. CDR3 in amino acids: CASSKSSAGHYEQYF. The CDR3 DNA sequence: TGCGCCAGCAGCAAATCCTCCGCGGGGCACTACGAGCAGTACTTC.

The chain has TRBV5-5 and TRBJ2-3, with 8 bases aligning to TRBD1. With V trimmed by 4 bases and J by 2 bases, 6 bases remained unmatched. Germline CDR1 and CDR2: SGHKS and YYEKEE (reference sequence). The CDR3 is 15 residues long. The CDR3: CASSVQDRVTDTQYF. CDR3 in DNA: TGTGCCAGCAGCGTCCAGGACAGGGTCACAGATACGCAGTATTTT.

The rearrangement uses TRBV29-1 and TRBJ1-2; 10 bases fit TRBD1. The germline CDR1 and CDR2 sequences are SQVTM and ANQGSEA. The V segment lost 8 bases and the J segment 8 bases; nucleotides outside the gene matches: 11. This CDR3 has 13 residues. In nucleotides, the CDR3 is TGCAGCCTGTGGACAGGGGGGTTTGAGGGCTACACCTTC. Its protein product is CSLWTGGFEGYTF.

The chain joins TRBV9 to TRBJ1-2; D unclear. CDR1 and CDR2 from the germline V gene are SGDLS and YYNGEE. The V end was cut by 3 bases, the J end by 4 bases, with 16 bases between. The CDR3 sequence is 15 residues long. This CDR3 reads CASSAPVGRIYGYTF. Written as DNA, the CDR3 is TGTGCCAGCAGCGCCCCGGTCGGCAGGATCTATGGCTACACCTTC.

With regard to this clone: Other DNA sequences in the sample encode the same CDR3. The rearrangement links TRBV27 to TRBJ1-2; 11 nucleotides align to TRBD1. V lost 4 bases to trimming and J lost 4 bases; unmatched junction nucleotides: 5. The CDR3 length is 15 residues. Germline CDR1 reads MNHEY; CDR2 reads SMNVEV (reference sequence). The CDR3 region is CASSSGQGAGYGYTF. DNA of the CDR3: TGTGCCAGCAGTTCCGGACAGGGGGCTGGCTATGGCTACACCTTC.

This chain uses TRBV7-9 with TRBJ2-3, with D unclear. Germline V gene lookup returns CDR1 SEHNR and CDR2 FQNEAQ (reference sequence). The CDR3 has 13 amino acids. The V and J ends lost 1 base and 3 bases respectively, with 5 bases between them. In DNA, the CDR3 is TGTGCCAGCAGCTTAGTCGAGACAGATACGCAGTATTTT. Translated, it gives CASSLVETDTQYF.

The gene calls are TRBV19 and TRBJ1-1, with a possible D match to TRBD1 (5 bases). The germline gives CDR1 LNHDA, CDR2 SQIVND (reference sequence). Trimming shortened V by 5 bases and J by 1 base, and 11 bases separated the two germline ends. The CDR3 runs 14 residues. This CDR3 is CASSLRDSNTEAFF. DNA of the CDR3: TGTGCCAGTAGTTTACGGGACTCGAACACTGAAGCTTTCTTT.

For this clone: One end of the junction is discordant with germline, which a read error may explain. This sequence joins TRBV2 and TRBJ1-6; no firm D call. The CDR3 extends over 16 amino acids. CDR1 and CDR2 (germline): SNHLY, FYNNEI. The CDR3 DNA follows: TGTGCCAGCACTGAACAACCGCCCGGGTTGTACTCACCCCTCCACTTT. Amino acid sequence: CASTEQPPGLYSPLHF.